This TCR beta chain was identified in a study of tumor-infiltrating lymphocytes in oesophageal squamous cell carcinoma. One entry per CDR3 protein results from TCRdb running MiXCR on the PCR reads. The table has 15,000 to 25,000 distinct CDR3 sequences, around 39% seen once; the top ten hold approximately 19%. By sample share, this clonotype is medium-sized. Deletions cut 5 bases from V and 4 bases from J, with 20 bases between. Germline V gene sequence: CDR1 SGHTA, CDR2 FQGTGA. CDR3 size: 16 residues. The receptor comes from a male donor with esophageal squamous cell carcinoma. The chain carries TRBV7-3 and TRBJ2-5, with TRBD1 as a possible D gene (6 bases). The sequencing input was esophageal tumor tissue. The CDR3 protein is CASSRVGANPRETQYF. The CDR3 DNA reads TGTGCCAGCAGCCGGGTGGGGGCCAACCCCCGAGAGACCCAGTACTTC.